What follows is one T cell receptor (beta chain) and its context. Next came a second PCR, run for about 6 to 12 cycles, which used a sample-barcoded 5' primer along with a J-beta primer mix. A 12-random-nucleotide template-switch adaptor tagged each cDNA molecule. TCRdb ran MiXCR on the 5' RACE reads and lists one entry per CDR3 protein. This table holds 650,000 to 800,000 distinct CDR3 sequences, approximately 48% found once. The data were taken from a study of blood T cells in healthy people across ages. The CDR3 totals 12 residues. CDR1 and CDR2 from the germline V gene are DFQATT and SNEGSKA (reference sequence).

The sequenced sample was blood. The chain joins TRBV20-1 to TRBJ2-5; no reliable D call. The J call is doubtful: the DNA matches TRBJ2-7 better. The clonotype comes from a man aged 55-75 years in good health. The CDR3 reads CSVEGFTSEQYF. The CDR3 bases are TGCAGTGTCGAAGGATTTACATCCGAGCAGTACTTC.